The present T cell receptor (beta chain) was sequenced within a study of blood T cell repertoires in COVID-19. V was clipped by 3 bases and J by 2 bases; unmatched bases: 9. The germline gives CDR1 SGDLS, CDR2 YYNGEE. The CDR3 is 19 amino acids. TCRdb keeps only in-frame clones here, not all; method: immunoSEQ multiplex PCR. The table records about 100,000 clones, about 88% of them present only once. Sample: peripheral blood. This rearrangement joins TRBV9 to TRBJ2-6; 12 bases fit TRBD2. The origin of this receptor is a human donor in a cohort sampled during active COVID-19. CDR3 DNA: TGTGCCAGCAGCGATCCCCTAGCGGGAGGGCCGACTGGGGCCAACGTCCTGACTTTC. Protein product: CASSDPLAGGPTGANVLTF.